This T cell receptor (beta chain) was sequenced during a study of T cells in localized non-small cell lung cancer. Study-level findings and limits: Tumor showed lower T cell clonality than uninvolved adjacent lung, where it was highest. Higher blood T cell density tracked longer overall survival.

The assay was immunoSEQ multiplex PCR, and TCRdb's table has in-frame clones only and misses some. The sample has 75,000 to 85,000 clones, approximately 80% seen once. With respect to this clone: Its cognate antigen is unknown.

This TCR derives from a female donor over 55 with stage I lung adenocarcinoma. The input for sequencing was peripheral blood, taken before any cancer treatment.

This CDR3 is CASSLELGGQGEGETQYF. CDR3 DNA: TGTGCCAGCAGCTTAGAGTTGGGGGGACAGGGGGAAGGAGAGACCCAGTACTTC. The chain uses TRBV7-8 and TRBJ2-5; TRBD1 matches 11 bases. V shed 1 base and J 4 bases; nucleotides not matched to a gene: 11. Germline V lookup: CDR1 SGHVS, CDR2 FQNEAQ. The CDR3 sequence is 18 residues long. Looking up the rest from reference TRBV7-8 and TRBJ2-5 gives the full variable domain: GAGVSQSPRYKVAKRGQDVALRCDPISGHVSLFWYQQALGQGPEFLTYFQNEAQLDKSGLPSDRFFAERPEGSVSTLKIQRTQQEDSAVYLCASSLELGGQGEGETQYFGPGTRLLVL.